These T cell receptor beta chains were read from a single sample in a study of CD8+CD57+ T cells in acquired aplastic anemia. TCRdb reanalysed the reads using MiXCR and keeps one entry per CDR3 protein. The repertoire has about 160,000 distinct CDR3 sequences, roughly 50% of them found once; the top ten carry 3.2%. The material sequenced was sorted CD4+, CD8+, or CD8+CD57+ T cells (not recorded which) from PBMCs. The receptors here all came from a human donor with aplastic anemia. The CDR3 runs from the conserved cysteine through the conserved F or W. A clone size is listed for some rows: how often the clone was seen (once, few, many), or a class if it is expanded.

J gene: TRBJ1-2; clone size: .; V gene: TRBV2; CDR3 protein: CASSEGEINYGYTF
J gene: .; clone size: .; V gene: TRBV19; CDR3 protein: CASGDFFSETQYF
J gene: TRBJ1-2; clone size: few; V gene: TRBV25-1; CDR3 protein: CASSESYRNYGYTF
J gene: TRBJ2-5; clone size: many; V gene: TRBV11-3; CDR3 protein: CASSFVAGSETQYF
J gene: TRBJ1-4; clone size: .; V gene: TRBV29-1; CDR3 protein: CSGTGANEKLFF
J gene: TRBJ1-3; clone size: few; V gene: TRBV9; CDR3 protein: CASSVRDGSGNTIYF
J gene: TRBJ2-1; clone size: many; V gene: TRBV4-2; CDR3 protein: CASSLNRGNEQFF
J gene: TRBJ1-1; clone size: many; V gene: TRBV6-1; CDR3 protein: CASSVAGTEAFF
J gene: TRBJ2-1; clone size: .; V gene: TRBV4-3; CDR3 protein: CASSRGTSGIQNEQFF
J gene: TRBJ1-4; clone size: .; V gene: TRBV2; CDR3 protein: CATSLAGYEKLFF
J gene: TRBJ1-1; clone size: .; V gene: TRBV19; CDR3 protein: CASSIGGLMTEAFF
J gene: TRBJ2-1; clone size: many; V gene: TRBV7-2; CDR3 protein: CASSSKGLAGFDEQFF
J gene: TRBJ2-1; clone size: .; V gene: TRBV4-2; CDR3 protein: CASSTRTVQYNGQFF
J gene: TRBJ2-5; clone size: .; V gene: TRBV4-2; CDR3 protein: CAGSQDIGTRETQCF
J gene: TRBJ2-3; clone size: many; V gene: TRBV7-9; CDR3 protein: CASSPQAGKGSDTQYF
J gene: TRBJ1-2; clone size: many; V gene: TRBV10-3; CDR3 protein: CAISGTGGDYGYTF
J gene: TRBJ2-2; clone size: .; V gene: TRBV7-3; CDR3 protein: CASSSTSGKTGELFF
J gene: TRBJ1-2; clone size: many; V gene: TRBV5-4; CDR3 protein: CASSSSGGDGYTF
J gene: TRBJ2-2; clone size: many; V gene: TRBV15; CDR3 protein: CATSRVGTRELFF
J gene: TRBJ1-5; clone size: many; V gene: TRBV4-3; CDR3 protein: CASSRGTANNQPQHF
J gene: TRBJ2-5; clone size: .; V gene: TRBV6-5; CDR3 protein: CASSYPRGEGETQYF
J gene: TRBJ1-6; clone size: .; V gene: TRBV7-8; CDR3 protein: CASSLVGQKNSPLHF
J gene: TRBJ2-7; clone size: .; V gene: TRBV7-8; CDR3 protein: CASSLLAVPSYEQYF
J gene: TRBJ1-2; clone size: many; V gene: TRBV7-2; CDR3 protein: CASSPGQGAPYGYTF
J gene: TRBJ1-5; clone size: few; V gene: TRBV19; CDR3 protein: CASSGGGFDQPQHF
J gene: TRBJ1-1; clone size: .; V gene: TRBV20-1; CDR3 protein: CSARSPNTEAFF